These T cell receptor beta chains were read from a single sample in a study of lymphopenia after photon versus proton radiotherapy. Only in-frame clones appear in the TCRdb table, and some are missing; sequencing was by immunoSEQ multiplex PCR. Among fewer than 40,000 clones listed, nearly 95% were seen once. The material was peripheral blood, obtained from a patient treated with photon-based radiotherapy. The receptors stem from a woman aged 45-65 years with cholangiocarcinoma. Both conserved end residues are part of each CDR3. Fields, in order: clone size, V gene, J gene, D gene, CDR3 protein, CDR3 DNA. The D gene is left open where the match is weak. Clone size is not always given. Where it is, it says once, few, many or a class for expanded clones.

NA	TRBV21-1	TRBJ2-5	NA	CASSNPGTGQETQYF	TGTGCCAGCAGCAACCCCGGGACAGGGCAAGAGACCCAGTACTTC
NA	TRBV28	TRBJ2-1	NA	CASSLPLVRGETYNEQFF	TGTGCCAGCAGTTTACCGCTGGTGAGGGGAGAAACCTACAATGAGCAGTTCTTC
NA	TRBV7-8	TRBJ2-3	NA	CASSLRQGIQTDTQYF	TGTGCCAGCAGCTTACGACAAGGAATCCAGACAGATACGCAGTATTTT
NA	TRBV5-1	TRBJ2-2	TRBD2	CASAGGLSNTGELFF	TGCGCCAGCGCCGGGGGACTATCGAACACCGGGGAGCTGTTTTTT
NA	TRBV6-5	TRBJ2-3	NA	CASTGGDTQYF	TGTGCCAGCACGGGGGGCGATACGCAGTATTTT
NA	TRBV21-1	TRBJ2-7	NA	CASSNRDSRDYEQYF	TGTGCCAGCAGCAACCGGGACAGCCGAGACTACGAGCAGTACTTC
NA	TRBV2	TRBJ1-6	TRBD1	CASKNRGDSPLHF	TGTGCCAGCAAAAACAGGGGGGATTCACCCCTCCACTTT
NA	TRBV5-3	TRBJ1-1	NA	CAREGLWGMNTEAFF	TGTGCCAGAGAGGGGCTATGGGGAATGAACACTGAAGCTTTCTTT
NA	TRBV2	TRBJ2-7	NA	CASNLGPEQYF	TGTGCCAGCAATTTGGGGCCCGAGCAGTACTTC
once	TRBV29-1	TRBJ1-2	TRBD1	CSDRQGYGYTF	TGCAGCGACCGACAGGGGTATGGCTACACCTTC
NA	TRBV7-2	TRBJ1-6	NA	CASSFLTGPNSPLHF	TGTGCCAGCAGCTTTCTGACAGGACCGAATTCACCCCTCCACTTT
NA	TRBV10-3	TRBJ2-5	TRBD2	CAISDTSGGETQYF	TGTGCCATCAGTGACACTAGCGGGGGCGAGACCCAGTACTTC
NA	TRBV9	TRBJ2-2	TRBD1	CASSDRGMAGELFF	TGTGCCAGCAGCGACAGGGGGATGGCCGGGGAGCTGTTTTTT
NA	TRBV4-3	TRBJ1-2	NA	CASSQALGTDRGYGYTF	TGCGCCAGCAGCCAAGCCTTGGGGACGGACCGTGGCTATGGCTACACCTTC
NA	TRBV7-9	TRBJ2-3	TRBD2	CASSPPGTSGGWGDTQYF	TGTGCCAGCAGCCCACCGGGGACTAGCGGGGGGTGGGGAGATACGCAGTATTTT
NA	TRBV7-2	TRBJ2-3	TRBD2	CASSLGTSGGPDTQYF	TGTGCCAGCAGCCTCGGGACTAGCGGGGGACCTGATACGCAGTATTTT
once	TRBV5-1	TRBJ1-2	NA	CASSPGISNPGYTF	TGCGCCAGCAGCCCCGGGATCTCCAATCCGGGCTACACCTTC
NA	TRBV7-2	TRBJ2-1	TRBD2	CASSSHGSGYNEQFF	TGTGCCAGCAGCTCCCACGGTAGCGGGTACAATGAGCAGTTCTTC
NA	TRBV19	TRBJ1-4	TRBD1	CASSVRQGSNEKLFF	TGTGCCAGTAGTGTACGACAGGGAAGTAATGAAAAACTGTTTTTT
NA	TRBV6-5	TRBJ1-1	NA	CASSYSWGANTEAFF	TGTGCCAGCAGTTACTCTTGGGGAGCGAACACTGAAGCTTTCTTT
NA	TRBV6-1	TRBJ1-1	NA	CASGRAGPEAFF	TGTGCCAGCGGGAGGGCGGGGCCGGAAGCTTTCTTT
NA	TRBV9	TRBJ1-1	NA	CASSVGARANTEAFF	TGTGCCAGCAGCGTAGGGGCAAGGGCGAACACTGAAGCTTTCTTT
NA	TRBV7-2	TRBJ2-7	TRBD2	CASSPSGGNYEQYF	TGTGCCAGCAGCCCTAGCGGGGGGAACTACGAGCAGTACTTC
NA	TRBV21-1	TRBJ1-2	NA	CASSKACWGLGGYTF	TGTGCCAGCAGCAAAGCGTGCTGGGGTTTGGGTGGCTACACCTTC
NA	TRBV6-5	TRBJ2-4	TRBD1	CASTPGQGPNIQYF	TGTGCCAGCACACCGGGACAGGGGCCAAACATTCAGTACTTC
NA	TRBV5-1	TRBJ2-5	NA	CASSFGTQQETQYF	TGCGCCAGCAGCTTCGGGACCCAACAAGAGACCCAGTACTTC
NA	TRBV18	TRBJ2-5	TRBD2	CASSQTPGLARETQYF	TGTGCCAGCTCACAGACCCCGGGACTAGCGCGAGAGACCCAGTACTTC
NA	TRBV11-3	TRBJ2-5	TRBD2	CASSLGQRGAQETQYF	TGTGCCAGCAGCTTAGGTCAGCGGGGGGCACAAGAGACCCAGTACTTC
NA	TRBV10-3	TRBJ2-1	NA	CAISPLSLGPNEQFF	TGTGCCATCAGCCCACTATCCCTAGGGCCCAATGAGCAGTTCTTC
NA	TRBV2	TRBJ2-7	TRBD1	CASMGWDSSYEQYF	TGTGCCAGCATGGGTTGGGACAGCTCCTACGAGCAGTACTTC
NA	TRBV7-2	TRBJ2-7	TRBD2	CASSPSSSGSSYEQYF	TGTGCCAGCAGCCCAAGTTCTAGCGGGAGTTCCTACGAGCAGTACTTC
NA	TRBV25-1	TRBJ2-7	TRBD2	CASSDTGGSYEQYF	TGTGCCAGCAGTGATACGGGAGGCTCCTACGAGCAGTACTTC
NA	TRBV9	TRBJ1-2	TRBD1	CASSFFYTGGDGYTF	TGTGCCAGCAGTTTCTTTTATACAGGGGGGGATGGCTACACCTTC
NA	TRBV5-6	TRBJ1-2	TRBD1	CASSLTISGGGYGYTF	TGTGCCAGCAGCTTAACGATATCAGGGGGCGGGTATGGCTACACCTTC
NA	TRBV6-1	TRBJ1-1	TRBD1	CASSEGMGTAIMNTEAFF	TGTGCCAGCAGTGAAGGAATGGGGACAGCCATAATGAACACTGAAGCTTTCTTT
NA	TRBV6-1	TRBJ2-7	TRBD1	CASSGQGPPHEQYF	TGTGCCAGCAGTGGACAGGGACCCCCCCACGAGCAGTACTTC
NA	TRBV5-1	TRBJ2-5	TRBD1	CASSPTGFFSQETQYF	TGCGCCAGCAGCCCGACAGGGTTTTTTAGCCAAGAGACCCAGTACTTC
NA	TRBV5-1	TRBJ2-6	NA	CASSLVGAGRANVLTF	TGCGCCAGCAGCTTGGTTGGGGCAGGGAGGGCCAACGTCCTGACTTTC
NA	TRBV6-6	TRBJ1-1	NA	CASSYPEQADREEAFF	TGTGCCAGCAGTTACCCCGAACAGGCGGACAGAGAAGAAGCTTTCTTT
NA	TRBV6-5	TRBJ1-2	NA	CASSYRPDYGYTF	TGTGCCAGCAGTTACCGACCGGACTATGGCTACACCTTC
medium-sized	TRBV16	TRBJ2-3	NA	CASSQSVSAGDTQYF	TGTGCCAGCAGCCAATCGGTGTCAGCAGGAGATACGCAGTATTTT
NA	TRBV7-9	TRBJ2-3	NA	CASSLDGSGTDTQYF	TGTGCCAGCAGCTTAGACGGGTCGGGCACAGATACGCAGTATTTT
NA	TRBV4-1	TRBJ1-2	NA	CASSQEAGPYGYTF	TGCGCCAGCAGCCAAGAGGCAGGACCCTATGGCTACACCTTC
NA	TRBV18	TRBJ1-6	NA	CASSPSHEGWGSSPLHF	TGTGCCAGCTCACCCTCCCATGAGGGATGGGGGAGTTCACCCCTCCACTTT
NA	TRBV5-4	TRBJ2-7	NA	CASSLGSSYEQYF	TGTGCCAGCAGCTTAGGCAGCTCCTACGAGCAGTACTTC
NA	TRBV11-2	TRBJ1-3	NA	CASSLDSVSGNTIYF	TGTGCCAGCAGCTTAGACAGCGTCTCTGGAAACACCATATATTTT
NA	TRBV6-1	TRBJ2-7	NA	CASSDGPQLRPYEQYF	TGTGCCAGCAGTGACGGACCGCAACTGAGGCCCTACGAGCAGTACTTC
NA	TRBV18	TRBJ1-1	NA	CASSPPRFWGLVNTEAFF	TGTGCCAGCTCACCACCGAGATTTTGGGGCTTAGTGAACACTGAAGCTTTCTTT
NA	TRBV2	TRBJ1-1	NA	CASSGVWAFF	TGTGCCAGCAGTGGGGTCTGGGCTTTCTTT
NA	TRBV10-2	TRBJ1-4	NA	CASKSPESNEKLFF	TGCGCCAGCAAGAGTCCGGAGTCTAATGAAAAACTGTTTTTT
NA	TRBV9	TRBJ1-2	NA	CASSSRVAGGYTF	TGTGCCAGCAGCTCAAGAGTGGCAGGGGGCTACACCTTC